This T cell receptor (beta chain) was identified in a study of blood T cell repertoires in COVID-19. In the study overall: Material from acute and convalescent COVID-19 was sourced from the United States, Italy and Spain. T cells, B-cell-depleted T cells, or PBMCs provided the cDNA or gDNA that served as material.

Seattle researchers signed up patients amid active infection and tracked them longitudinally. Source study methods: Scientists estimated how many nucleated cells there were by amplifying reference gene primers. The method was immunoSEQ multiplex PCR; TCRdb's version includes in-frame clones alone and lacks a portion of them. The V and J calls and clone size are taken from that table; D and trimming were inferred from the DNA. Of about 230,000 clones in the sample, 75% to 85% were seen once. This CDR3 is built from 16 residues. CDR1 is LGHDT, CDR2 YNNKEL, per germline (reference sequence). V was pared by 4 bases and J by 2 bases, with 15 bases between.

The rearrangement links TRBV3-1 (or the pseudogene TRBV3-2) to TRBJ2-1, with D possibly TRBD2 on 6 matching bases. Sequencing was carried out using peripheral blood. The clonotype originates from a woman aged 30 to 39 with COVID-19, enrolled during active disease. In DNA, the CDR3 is TGTGCCAGCAGCCCCGGGACTTTTGCCCCCTACAATGAGCAGTTCTTC. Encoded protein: CASSPGTFAPYNEQFF.